This record covers a single TCR beta chain. The sample belongs to a study of cytomegalovirus exposure and HLA in healthy donors. The CDR3 contains 19 residues. With 1 base clipped from V and 4 bases from J, the junction kept 18 bases outside the gene matches. Germline CDR1 reads SGHRS; CDR2 reads YFSETQ. Primers: 60 Vbeta forward and 13 Jbeta reverse. TCRdb's copy holds only in-frame clones and misses some; the assay was immunoSEQ multiplex PCR. The sample contains more than 120,000 clones, 82% of which appear only once. This TCR was recovered from a male donor in good health and CMV-seronegative. This chain joins TRBV5-1 and TRBJ2-7, with TRBD2 identical over 9 bases. Sequencing used PBMCs. The CDR3 region is CASSLRTGTGSSGRYEQYF. The CDR3 DNA sequence: TGCGCCAGCAGCTTGCGTACCGGGACGGGGAGTAGCGGGAGATACGAGCAGTACTTC.